Listed here are 5 T cell receptor beta chains from one sample, sequenced in a study of blood T cell repertoires in COVID-19 (dated by TCRdb to the early 2020s). Library method: the immunoSEQ multiplex PCR assay. Held by TCRdb, this immuneACCESS table contains in-frame sequences only and omits some clones. Under half of the omission traces to an unresolved V gene where checked; the cause of the rest is unknown. Here the sample has roughly 380,000 clones; about 88% occur a single time. The leading ten clones occupy 2.5% to 3% of the sample. Sequenced sample: PBMCs or T cells enriched from blood (not recorded which). All receptors come from a woman in her 30s who had recovered from COVID-19.

The chain couples TRBV24-1 to TRBJ1-2, with a weak D call TRBD1 (6 bases). Germline lookup yields CDR1 KGHDR and CDR2 SFDVKD. CDR3 size: 13 residues. V shed 10 bases and J shed 6 bases, with 17 bases lying between them. The CDR3 reads CATSQGPYDGYTF. The CDR3 bases are TGTGCCACTTCACAGGGCCCCTATGATGGCTACACCTTC.

The rearrangement joins TRBV7-8 to TRBJ2-2, with 7 bases fitting TRBD2. J was trimmed by 3 bases and V by 2 bases; bases with no gene match: 6. CDR1 is SGHVS and CDR2 is FQNEAQ in the germline V gene. CDR3 length equals 16 residues. The CDR3 bases are TGTGCCAGCAGCTTATATGGGGGAGGGTACACCGGGGAGCTGTTTTTT. Translation gives CASSLYGGGYTGELFF.

This chain connects TRBV24-1 to TRBJ2-1, with 8 bases that match TRBD2. CDR3 length equals 16 residues. Trimming at V came to 1 base and at J to 4 bases, leaving 5 bases not matched to a gene. Germline V gene data show CDR1 as KGHDR and CDR2 as SFDVKD. The CDR3 here is CATSDFSGRGYNEQFF. In DNA form, the CDR3 reads TGTGCCACCAGTGATTTCAGCGGGAGAGGGTACAATGAGCAGTTCTTC.

In DNA form, the CDR3 reads TGTGCCAGCAGCTTAGACCAGGGGGGCTGGACTGAAGCTTTCTTT. Amino acids: CASSLDQGGWTEAFF. The chain has TRBV5-4 and TRBJ1-1, with 7 bases lining up with TRBD1. Germline-derived CDR1 and CDR2 are SGHNT and YYREEE (reference sequence). This CDR3 has 15 amino acids. The V segment lost 2 bases and the J segment 5 bases; nucleotides outside the gene matches: 9.

The genes are TRBV24-1 and TRBJ1-1; D ambiguous. This CDR3 has 15 residues. The germline V gene encodes CDR1 KGHDR and CDR2 SFDVKD. V lost 0 bases to trimming and J lost 5 bases, with 12 bases between them. The CDR3 bases are TGTGCCACCAGTGATTTGCATGAGACTGTTACTGAAGCTTTCTTT. Amino acid sequence: CATSDLHETVTEAFF.